These 5 T cell receptor beta chains were sequenced from one sample in a study of cytomegalovirus exposure and HLA in healthy donors. A multiplex PCR was run with 60 Vbeta primers and 13 Jbeta primers. Profiled with immunoSEQ multiplex PCR; TCRdb holds only in-frame clones, not every one. The profile shows 180,000 or so clones, over 75% of them singletons. Material: PBMCs. The receptors were sampled from a man aged 45-65 years in good health and CMV-seropositive.

J is TRBJ2-7 and V is TRBV5-4; possibly TRBD2 for D (6 bases). V was trimmed by 4 bases and J by 2 bases, leaving 13 bases between them. From germline, CDR1 is SGHNT and CDR2 YYREEE (reference sequence). The CDR3 sequence is 14 residues long. CDR3 DNA sequence: TGTGCCAGCAGCCCCGGGGGAAAGGCCTACGAGCAGTACGTC. Its translation is CASSPGGKAYEQYV.

The V and J genes are TRBV5-6 and TRBJ2-3; 8 bases line up with TRBD1. The germline gives CDR1 SGHDT, CDR2 YYEEEE. CDR3 length: 15 amino acids. V trimming: 5 bases; J trimming: 3 bases; junction bases outside the gene matches: 8. The CDR3 nucleotides are TGTGCCAGCAGTTCCGGGACAGGAGGGACAGATACGCAGTATTTT. It yields the protein CASSSGTGGTDTQYF. Combining the CDR3 with reference TRBV5-6 and TRBJ2-3 gives the whole variable domain DAGVTQSPTHLIKTRGQQVTLRCSPKSGHDTVSWYQQALGQGPQFIFQYYEEEERQRGNFPDRFSGHQFPNYSSELNVNALLLGDSALYLCASSSGTGGTDTQYFGPGTRLTVL.

The gene calls are TRBV15 and TRBJ1-5, with 11 bases identical to TRBD1. This CDR3 region has 17 residues. The germline V gene encodes CDR1 LNHNV and CDR2 YYDKDF (reference sequence). V was clipped by 5 bases and J by 2 bases; unmatched bases: 8. CDR3 loop: CATSPRDRGVRNQPQHF. Here the CDR3 DNA reads TGTGCCACCAGCCCCCGGGACAGGGGGGTTCGCAATCAGCCCCAGCATTTT.

V gene TRBV10-2 combines with J gene TRBJ2-2; D not resolved. The ends were cut back, 6 bases at V and 0 bases at J, with 8 bases in the middle. CDR3 length: 14 residues. CDR1 is WSHSY, CDR2 SAAADI, per germline. The CDR3 sequence: CASSLLANTGELFF. CDR3 bases: TGCGCCAGCAGCCTGTTAGCGAACACCGGGGAGCTGTTTTTT.

This clone appeared a single time. The V and J genes are TRBV7-2 and TRBJ2-6; the D gene is possibly TRBD2 (6 bases). The CDR3 consists of 17 residues. The germline V gene has CDR1 SGHTA and CDR2 FQGNSA. The V and J ends lost 2 bases and 0 bases respectively, with 11 bases between them. This CDR3 reads CASSLNGGGSGANVLTF. The CDR3 bases are TGTGCCAGCAGCTTAAACGGGGGAGGCTCTGGGGCCAACGTCCTGACTTTC.